Listed here are 18 T cell receptor beta chains from one sample, sequenced in a study of cytomegalovirus exposure and HLA in healthy donors. The PCR contained 60 Vbeta and 13 Jbeta primers. TCRdb's table, derived via immunoSEQ multiplex PCR, lists solely in-frame clones and lacks some. The table has 150,000 to 200,000 clones, roughly 80% seen once. Sequencing used PBMCs. These receptor sequences come from a male donor in good health and CMV-seronegative.

The CDR3 DNA sequence: TGTGCCAGCAGCTTAATGACGGACAGAAACAGAGATACGCAGTATTTT. It is translated as CASSLMTDRNRDTQYF. The rearrangement joins TRBV7-2 to TRBJ2-3; tentative D call: TRBD1 (6 bases). CDR1 and CDR2 (germline): SGHTA, FQGNSA. Trimming cost V 2 bases and J 5 bases, with 17 bases left between them. CDR3 size: 16 residues.

The CDR3 sequence: CAWRMKREKYF. The DNA for the CDR3 is TGTGCCTGGAGGATGAAGCGGGAGAAGTATTTT. The V and J genes are TRBV30 and TRBJ2-3, with 8 bases identical to TRBD2. With 3 bases clipped from V and 13 bases from J, the junction kept 6 bases outside the gene matches. The V gene's germline CDR1 is GTSNPN and CDR2 SVGIG (reference sequence). The CDR3 length is 11 residues.

The chain has TRBV27 and TRBJ2-1, with 7 bases identical to TRBD1. V was clipped by 6 bases and J by 3 bases; unmatched bases: 11. Germline assignment: CDR1 MNHEY and CDR2 SMNVEV (reference sequence). The CDR3 is made up of 16 amino acids. CDR3 residues: CASRPLGQDDYNEQFF. The CDR3 coding sequence is TGTGCCAGCAGACCCCTCGGACAGGACGACTACAATGAGCAGTTCTTC.

The chain carries TRBV5-1 and TRBJ1-4, with D unclear. The germline CDR1 and CDR2 sequences are SGHRS and YFSETQ. The V and J ends lost 0 bases and 0 bases respectively, with 6 bases between them. This CDR3 is built from 15 residues. CDR3 nucleotide sequence: TGCGCCAGCAGCTTGGATCAGACAACTAATGAAAAACTGTTTTTT. This gives the protein CASSLDQTTNEKLFF. Looking up the rest from reference TRBV5-1 and TRBJ1-4 gives the full variable domain: KAGVTQTPRYLIKTRGQQVTLSCSPISGHRSVSWYQQTPGQGLQFLFEYFSETQRNKGNFPGRFSGRQFSNSRSEMNVSTLELGDSALYLCASSLDQTTNEKLFFGSGTQLSVL.

This rearrangement joins TRBV4-1 to TRBJ2-7; TRBD1 agrees at 11 bases. Germline V gene data show CDR1 as MGHRA and CDR2 as YSYEKL. V gave up 4 bases and J gave up 4 bases; unmatched junction bases: 9. The CDR3 has 16 residues. CDR3 residues: CASSLGQGAMGYEQYF. CDR3 nucleotides: TGCGCCAGCAGCCTCGGACAGGGGGCGATGGGATACGAGCAGTACTTC.

The chain couples TRBV5-1 to TRBJ2-3; D ambiguous. Germline lookup yields CDR1 SGHRS and CDR2 YFSETQ. This CDR3 has 17 amino acids. Trimming shortened V by 4 bases and J by 1 base, and 19 bases separated the two germline ends. This chain's CDR3 is CASSPPTESKGTDTQYF. The CDR3 nucleotides read TGCGCCAGCAGCCCTCCCACCGAGAGCAAAGGCACAGATACGCAGTATTTT.

The rearrangement uses TRBV19 and TRBJ1-6; D ambiguous. Germline loops: CDR1 LNHDA, CDR2 SQIVND (reference sequence). CDR3 length: 13 amino acids. V was clipped by 9 bases and J by 7 bases, with 13 bases between them. Here the CDR3 reads CASSVELNSPLHF. The CDR3 DNA sequence: TGTGCCAGCTCCGTTGAACTCAATTCACCCCTCCACTTT.

The chain combines TRBV7-6 with TRBJ2-1; 11 nucleotides match TRBD2. The CDR3 totals 19 residues. Germline CDR1 is SGHVS and CDR2 is FNYEAQ. The J segment lost 4 bases and the V segment lost 3 bases, leaving 14 bases of the junction unmatched. The CDR3 region has the DNA TGTGCCAGCAGCTTCGGGTCTGGAGCTAGCGGGGGGAGGTACAATGAGCAGTTCTTC. Protein product: CASSFGSGASGGRYNEQFF.

The DNA for the CDR3 is TGTGCCAGCAGTTATCGGAGCGGGAGCGCCTACGAGCAGTACTTC. Encoded protein: CASSYRSGSAYEQYF. The chain couples TRBV6-5 to TRBJ2-7, with 8 bases matching TRBD2. The CDR3 has 15 residues. Per the germline V gene, CDR1 is MNHEY and CDR2 is SVGAGI. Trimming at V came to 3 bases and at J to 2 bases, leaving 6 bases not matched to a gene.

The chain combines TRBV6-6 with TRBJ2-7; no firm D call. V gave up 6 bases and J gave up 2 bases, with 14 bases separating them. From germline, CDR1 is MNHNY and CDR2 SVGAGI (reference sequence). CDR3 length: 14 amino acids. The DNA for the CDR3 is TGTGCCAGCAGCCTTTTCGACATAGCCTACGAGCAGTACTTC. Translated: CASSLFDIAYEQYF.

The chain is built from TRBV7-9 and TRBJ2-7; 7 bases fit TRBD1. After removal of 2 bases from V and 2 bases from J, the junction contained 0 bases not matched to a gene. Germline V gene lookup returns CDR1 SEHNR and CDR2 FQNEAQ (reference sequence). The CDR3 is made up of 13 amino acids. CDR3 residues: CASSLTGAYEQYF. The CDR3 region has the DNA TGTGCCAGCAGCTTAACAGGGGCCTACGAGCAGTACTTC.

This sequence joins TRBV29-1 and TRBJ1-2; TRBD1 agrees at 8 bases. After removal of 4 bases from V and 7 bases from J, the junction contained 8 bases not matched to a gene. The CDR3 is 13 residues long. Germline V gene data show CDR1 as SQVTM and CDR2 as ANQGSEA. CDR3 residues: CSVGGQVISGYTF. In nucleotides, the CDR3 is TGCAGCGTTGGGGGACAGGTAATCTCTGGCTACACCTTC.

The chain is built from TRBV19 and TRBJ2-5; 9 bases match TRBD1. The CDR3 covers 14 residues. Germline V lookup: CDR1 LNHDA, CDR2 SQIVND (reference sequence). V was pared by 4 bases and J by 5 bases, with 5 bases of the junction left unmatched. CDR3 sequence (DNA): TGTGCCAGTAGTAACAGGGGGCTGGGGGAGACCCAGTACTTC. This encodes CASSNRGLGETQYF.

This chain joins TRBV6-5 and TRBJ1-3; 7 bases fit TRBD1. This CDR3 is built from 15 residues. Trimming took 2 bases from V and 7 from J; bases not matched to a gene: 8. Germline V gene lookup returns CDR1 MNHEY and CDR2 SVGAGI. The CDR3 DNA reads TGTGCCAGCAGTTACGAGAGACAGGGCACCAACACCATATATTTT. The encoded protein is CASSYERQGTNTIYF.

This sequence joins TRBV5-1 and TRBJ1-6, with 8 bases lining up with TRBD1. Per the germline V gene, CDR1 is SGHRS and CDR2 is YFSETQ. CDR3 size: 16 residues. V dropped 4 bases and J dropped 7; count of bases not matched to a gene: 10. The chain's CDR3 is CASSQWAGTGNSPLHF. The CDR3 DNA sequence: TGCGCCAGCAGCCAATGGGCCGGGACAGGCAATTCACCCCTCCACTTT.

V gene TRBV10-3 combines with J gene TRBJ2-7; 7 bases match TRBD2. This CDR3 has 14 residues. V lost 4 bases and J lost 0; bases outside the gene matches: 3. Germline CDR1 is ENHRY and CDR2 is SYGVKD. CDR3: CAISAGGSSYEQYF. CDR3 nucleotide sequence: TGTGCCATCAGTGCCGGGGGGAGCTCCTACGAGCAGTACTTC.

This chain connects TRBV2 to TRBJ1-1; 8 bases are a match to TRBD1. J was trimmed by 1 base and V by 6 bases; bases with no gene match: 4. Germline CDR1 reads SNHLY; CDR2 reads FYNNEI. This CDR3 region has 14 residues. The CDR3 bases are TGTGCCAGCAGACCTGACAGGGGGAACACTGAAGCTTTCTTT. Its translation: CASRPDRGNTEAFF. Supplemented by reference TRBV2 and TRBJ1-1, the full variable domain reads EPEVTQTPSHQVTQMGQEVILRCVPISNHLYFYWYRQILGQKVEFLVSFYNNEISEKSEIFDDQFSVERPDGSNFTLKIRSTKLEDSAMYFCASRPDRGNTEAFFGQGTRLTVV.

The chain uses TRBV5-4 and TRBJ2-7; 9 bases map to TRBD1. Germline lookup yields CDR1 SGHNT and CDR2 YYREEE (reference sequence). The CDR3 loop spans 14 amino acids. Losses at the gene ends were 5 bases for V and 4 bases for J; bases not matched to a gene: 7. CDR3 bases: TGTGCCAGCAGGGAGACAGGGGGGGATTACGAGCAGTACTTC. Its translation: CASRETGGDYEQYF.